This T cell receptor (beta chain) comes out of a study of T cell responses to AZD1222 COVID-19 vaccine. Points on this clone: Its antigen is currently unknown.

The CDR3 spans 15 residues. Germline-derived CDR1 and CDR2 are SQVTM and ANQGSEA. V gave up 1 base and J gave up 4 bases, with 16 bases separating them. Generated by immunoSEQ multiplex PCR, the TCRdb table keeps only in-frame clones and is missing some. The sample contains 150,000 to 200,000 clones, around 89% of which appear only once. Whole-study results and caveats: Donors skewed white British and female; clonal diversity was possibly underestimated. Of the AZD1222 recipients, only 5 to 7 were seropositive at baseline.

This TCR was recovered from an adult in good health. The rearrangement links TRBV29-1 to TRBJ1-2; D remains unclear. The sample here was peripheral blood, taken on day 0 of AZD1222 vaccination. The chain's CDR3 is CSVEGATSDGYGYTF. CDR3 DNA: TGCAGCGTTGAAGGGGCGACCTCTGATGGCTATGGCTACACCTTC.